These 20 T cell receptor beta chains originate from one sample sequenced in a study of shared T cell receptors in the human thymus. The assay was immunoSEQ multiplex PCR, and TCRdb's table has in-frame clones only and misses some. The table shows 700,000 or so clones, with 75% to 90% occurring only once. These data also formed part of another study, on human thymus T cells.

Sequencing was carried out using thymocytes. The receptors stem from a girl less than two years old with a congenital heart defect.

CDR3 sequence (DNA): TGTGCCAGCAGCCGACGGACAGGCGGCTATGGCTACACCTTC. Its translation: CASSRRTGGYGYTF. The chain is built from TRBV28 and TRBJ1-2; 7 bases line up with TRBD1. The CDR3 consists of 14 residues. The V gene end was trimmed by 6 bases and the J gene end by 4 bases; junction bases not matched to a gene: 8. In germline, CDR1 is MDHEN, CDR2 SYDVKM.

This rearrangement joins TRBV15 to TRBJ1-2; a possible D gene is TRBD1 (5 bases). The CDR3 sequence is 16 residues long. Germline V CDR1 and CDR2: LNHNV, YYDKDF (reference sequence). Trimming left V 0 bases short and J 5 bases short, with 16 bases between. The CDR3 loop is CATSRDVTVREYGYTF. CDR3 DNA sequence: TGTGCCACCAGCAGAGACGTGACAGTCCGAGAATATGGCTACACCTTC.

The chain joins TRBV6-1 to TRBJ1-1; TRBD1 matches at 7 bases. The CDR3 is 12 residues long. V lost 4 bases, J lost 11 bases, and 7 bases stayed unmatched. Germline V gives CDR1 MNHNS, CDR2 SASEGT. CDR3 sequence: CASSGDRVAAFF. CDR3 sequence (DNA): TGTGCCAGCAGTGGAGACAGGGTGGCGGCTTTCTTT.

A word on this clone: At one of its ends the junction is not consistent with the germline gene, which may arise from a read error. The gene calls are TRBV5-6 and TRBJ2-5; TRBD2 aligns across 9 bases. The CDR3 sequence is 13 residues long. Per the germline V gene, CDR1 is SGHDT and CDR2 is YYEEEE. In DNA, the CDR3 is TGTGCCAGCGCGGGGGGGGACCAAGACACCCAGTACTTC. Encoded protein: CASAGGDQDTQYF.

This clone has a single count. This sequence joins TRBV19 and TRBJ1-1; 7 bases map to TRBD1. The CDR3 sequence is 13 residues long. Trimming took 10 bases from V and 2 from J; bases not matched to a gene: 7. CDR1 and CDR2 (germline): LNHDA, SQIVND (reference sequence). The CDR3 region is CATRGQPNTEAFF. In DNA, the CDR3 is TGTGCCACGAGGGGACAGCCCAACACTGAAGCTTTCTTT. The full variable domain, in which reference TRBV19 and TRBJ1-1 provide the parts outside the CDR3, is DGGITQSPKYLFRKEGQNVTLSCEQNLNHDAMYWYRQDPGQGLRLIYYSQIVNDFQKGDIAEGYSVSREKKESFPLTVTSAQKNPTAFYLCATRGQPNTEAFFGQGTRLTVV.

In regard to this clone: The identical CDR3 is also encoded by other nucleotide sequences in the sample. The chain carries TRBV18 and TRBJ1-3, with 9 bases matching TRBD1. Germline CDR1 is KGHSH and CDR2 is LQKENI. V was clipped by 3 bases and J by 0 bases; unmatched bases: 6. The CDR3 spans 17 residues. The CDR3 is CASSPPGQGSSGNTIYF. The CDR3 bases are TGTGCCAGCTCACCTCCGGGACAGGGTAGCTCTGGAAACACCATATATTTT.

CDR3 DNA sequence: TGCGCCAGCAGGTCTATATACAATGAGCAGTTCTTC. As protein: CASRSIYNEQFF. V usage is TRBV5-1 and J usage is TRBJ2-1; D uncertain. Germline V gene lookup returns CDR1 SGHRS and CDR2 YFSETQ. With 5 bases removed from V and 4 bases from J, the gap between germline ends came to 7 bases. The CDR3 has 12 amino acids.

The chain recombines TRBV7-2 with TRBJ2-3; no clear D. V was trimmed by 5 bases and J by 4 bases, leaving 10 bases between them. This CDR3 contains 13 residues. Germline V gene sequence: CDR1 SGHTA, CDR2 FQGNSA. CDR3 in amino acids: CASSLNRADTQYF. As DNA, the CDR3 is TGTGCCAGCAGCCTTAACCGGGCAGATACGCAGTATTTT. The full variable domain, its missing parts supplied by reference TRBV7-2 and TRBJ2-3, is GAGVSQSPSNKVTEKGKDVELRCDPISGHTALYWYRQSLGQGLEFLIYFQGNSAPDKSGLPSDRFSAERTGGSVSTLTIQRTQQEDSAVYLCASSLNRADTQYFGPGTRLTVL.

V gene TRBV4-2 combines with J gene TRBJ2-3; possible D gene TRBD1, 5 bases. Trimming removed 0 bases from V and 0 bases from J, with 16 bases in between. This CDR3 is built from 18 residues. Germline V gene lookup returns CDR1 LGHNA and CDR2 YNFKEQ. CDR3 residues: CASSQEPRQRSSTDTQYF. CDR3 in DNA: TGTGCCAGCAGCCAAGAACCGAGACAGCGTTCTAGCACAGATACGCAGTATTTT.

Turning to this clone: Other nucleotide sequences from this sample produce the same CDR3. The rearrangement joins TRBV7-2 to TRBJ1-6; 7 positions agree with TRBD1. The V gene end was trimmed by 5 bases and the J gene end by 8 bases; junction bases not matched to a gene: 6. Germline-derived CDR1 and CDR2 are SGHTA and FQGNSA. The CDR3 runs to 14 residues. CDR3 DNA: TGTGCCAGCAGCCATACAGGGGACGATTCACCCCTCCACTTT. Residues: CASSHTGDDSPLHF.

The J gene is TRBJ2-3, the V gene TRBV30; TRBD2 aligns across 12 bases. With V trimmed by 3 bases and J by 2 bases, 12 bases remained unmatched. This CDR3 region has 18 residues. Germline CDR1 GTSNPN, CDR2 SVGIG (reference sequence). The CDR3 DNA reads TGTGCCTGGAGGGGACTAGCGGGTCACATCGTACACACAGATACGCAGTATTTT. Translating it yields CAWRGLAGHIVHTDTQYF.

This rearrangement joins TRBV14 to TRBJ1-4, with a possible D match to TRBD1 (6 bases). Germline lookup yields CDR1 SGHDN and CDR2 FVKESK. The germline V and J ends were trimmed by 5 bases and 0 bases, with 10 bases remaining between them. The CDR3 extends over 15 amino acids. This CDR3 is CASSERTATNEKLFF. The CDR3 coding sequence is TGTGCCAGCAGCGAGAGGACAGCAACTAATGAAAAACTGTTTTTT.

The rearrangement joins TRBV29-1 to TRBJ2-7; tentative D call: TRBD2 (5 bases). CDR1 and CDR2 from the germline V gene are SQVTM and ANQGSEA. This CDR3 spans 13 amino acids. Trimming removed 4 bases at V and 3 bases at J, with 13 bases between. The CDR3 spells CSVVSRGDYEQYF. The CDR3 coding sequence is TGCAGCGTTGTATCCCGGGGTGACTACGAGCAGTACTTC.

This clone was found a few times. The chain employs TRBV27 and TRBJ2-7, with D perhaps matching TRBD1 (6 bases). The CDR3 contains 15 residues. Per the germline V gene, CDR1 is MNHEY and CDR2 is SMNVEV (reference sequence). V lost 5 bases to trimming and J lost 6 bases, with 20 bases between them. CDR3 residues: CASSLQDSPFREQYF. The CDR3, as DNA: TGTGCCAGCAGTCTTCAGGACAGCCCCTTTCGCGAGCAGTACTTC.

This chain connects TRBV13 to TRBJ2-3; 7 nucleotides match TRBD2. Looked up from germline, CDR1 is PRHDT and CDR2 is FYEKMQ (reference sequence). The CDR3 runs 17 residues. With V trimmed by 3 bases and J by 4 bases, 13 bases remained unmatched. DNA of the CDR3: TGTGCCAGCAGCTTTAGAAATACAGCGGGGATCCCAGATACGCAGTATTTT. Translated, it gives CASSFRNTAGIPDTQYF.

The rearrangement uses TRBV2 and TRBJ1-5; 8 nucleotides align to TRBD1. Germline CDR1 is SNHLY and CDR2 is FYNNEI. The CDR3 extends over 16 amino acids. Germline trimming cut 5 bases from V and 9 bases from J; bases unmatched to any gene: 15. CDR3 DNA sequence: TGTGCCAGCAGTATTATGACGGGACAGGAAGGTCGGCCCCAGCATTTT. Translated, it gives CASSIMTGQEGRPQHF.

The chain couples TRBV6-6 to TRBJ1-1, with unresolved D. The CDR3 covers 16 residues. V lost 5 bases and J lost 3, with 19 bases in between. Germline V CDR1 and CDR2: MNHNY, SVGAGI (reference sequence). CDR3 sequence (DNA): TGTGCCAGCAGTGTATCTTTGGCAGGATGGGACACTGAAGCTTTCTTT. Translating gives CASSVSLAGWDTEAFF.

The chain carries TRBV7-6 and TRBJ2-3; tentative D call: TRBD2 (5 bases). With 1 base removed from V and 0 bases from J, the gap between germline ends came to 14 bases. Germline V gives CDR1 SGHVS, CDR2 FNYEAQ. The CDR3 is 17 residues long. Here the CDR3 reads CASSLEASLTSTDTQYF. The CDR3 bases are TGTGCCAGCAGCTTAGAGGCTAGCCTAACTAGCACAGATACGCAGTATTTT.

V usage is TRBV4-3 and J usage is TRBJ1-1; TRBD1 agrees at 7 bases. Germline trimming cut 0 bases from V and 1 base from J; bases unmatched to any gene: 5. This CDR3 has 16 amino acids. CDR1 LGHNA and CDR2 YSLEER come from the germline V gene. CDR3: CASSQDTGDENTEAFF. In nucleotides, the CDR3 is TGCGCCAGCAGCCAAGATACAGGGGACGAGAACACTGAAGCTTTCTTT.

This clone has only one observation. The chain employs TRBV15 and TRBJ1-2; weak D call: TRBD1 (5 bases). Germline CDR1 reads LNHNV; CDR2 reads YYDKDF (reference sequence). Trimming removed 0 bases from V and 5 bases from J, with 16 bases in between. The CDR3 totals 16 residues. In DNA, the CDR3 is TGTGCCACCAGCAGAGATTATGCAGGGTGGATGTATGGCTACACCTTC. Protein product: CATSRDYAGWMYGYTF.